This T cell receptor (beta chain) was sequenced in a study of control samples from healthy donors and cancer patients. TCRdb's table, derived via immunoSEQ multiplex PCR, lists solely in-frame clones and lacks some. This repertoire includes about 190,000 clones. The CDR3 is 15 amino acids. Germline V lookup: CDR1 MNHEY, CDR2 SMNVEV (reference sequence). After removal of 4 bases from V and 11 bases from J, the junction contained 10 bases not matched to a gene. Sequenced: blood. This rearrangement joins TRBV27 to TRBJ1-4, with 10 bases lining up with TRBD1. The clonotype comes from a woman aged 25 to 45 in good health. CDR3 nucleotide sequence: TGTGCCAGCAGTTCTGGGGACAGGGGCATGGGGAAACTGTTTTTT. This encodes CASSSGDRGMGKLFF.